The 17 T cell receptor beta chains presented below share a single source sample, sequenced in a study of graft-versus-host responses after intestinal transplantation. Method: immunoSEQ multiplex PCR; TCRdb's copy keeps in-frame clones and lacks some. The sample gives about 130,000 clones, 85% to 95% of which show up once; over 0.15% is in the top ten. No antigen has been assigned to these receptors. The sample consisted of unstimulated CD4+ T cells sorted from spleen or lymph node cells, taken before intestinal transplant. The receptors shown here come from a human donor who received an intestinal transplant.

The chain has TRBV5-1 and TRBJ2-7, with 7 bases matching TRBD1. After removal of 4 bases from V and 0 bases from J, the junction contained 19 bases not matched to a gene. This CDR3 region has 19 residues. CDR1 SGHRS and CDR2 YFSETQ come from the germline V gene. CDR3 amino acids: CASSPSRDSRYGGSYEQYF. The CDR3, as DNA: TGCGCCAGCAGCCCGAGTCGGGACAGTCGGTATGGGGGCTCCTACGAGCAGTACTTC.

V gene TRBV5-5 combines with J gene TRBJ2-7, with a weak D call TRBD2 (6 bases). This CDR3 region has 16 residues. Germline V gene sequence: CDR1 SGHKS, CDR2 YYEKEE (reference sequence). The V and J ends lost 2 bases and 0 bases respectively, with 15 bases between them. The CDR3 coding sequence is TGTGCCAGCAGCTTCCGGTGGGCGGGGAGCTCCTACGAGCAGTACTTC. It specifies CASSFRWAGSSYEQYF.

The gene calls are TRBV5-1 and TRBJ2-5; D unresolved. The germline CDR1 and CDR2 sequences are SGHRS and YFSETQ. The CDR3 totals 11 residues. The ends were cut back, 4 bases at V and 2 bases at J, with 3 bases in the middle. This chain's CDR3 is CASSIQETQYF. CDR3 DNA: TGCGCCAGCAGCATACAAGAGACCCAGTACTTC.

The chain has TRBV4-2 and TRBJ2-3; D might be TRBD2 (6 bases). Germline-derived CDR1 and CDR2 are LGHNA and YNFKEQ. The CDR3 is 17 amino acids. V was clipped by 0 bases and J by 0 bases, with 13 bases between them. This chain's CDR3 is CASSQELWTTSTDTQYF. The DNA for the CDR3 is TGTGCCAGCAGCCAAGAATTGTGGACTACTAGCACAGATACGCAGTATTTT.

The genes are TRBV2 and TRBJ2-1, with a tentative D call TRBD2 (6 bases). This CDR3 region has 15 residues. With 3 bases removed from V and 10 bases from J, the gap between germline ends came to 19 bases. Germline V gene data show CDR1 as SNHLY and CDR2 as FYNNEI. The CDR3 loop is CASSDAVSAGGEQFF. The CDR3 region has the DNA TGTGCCAGCAGTGATGCAGTTTCAGCGGGCGGGGAGCAGTTCTTC.

The rearrangement uses TRBV7-9 and TRBJ1-2; D gene unclear. Looked up from germline, CDR1 is SEHNR and CDR2 is FQNEAQ (reference sequence). This CDR3 is 14 amino acids long. Trimming cost V 4 bases and J 1 base, with 10 bases left between them. DNA for the CDR3: TGTGCCAGCAGCTCGGACCTAAGTAACTATGGCTACACCTTC. Translation gives CASSSDLSNYGYTF.

The chain couples TRBV7-8 to TRBJ2-7; D is possibly TRBD2 (5 bases). Trimming cost V 5 bases and J 7 bases, with 18 bases left between them. Germline-derived CDR1 and CDR2 are SGHVS and FQNEAQ. This CDR3 region has 14 residues. As DNA, the CDR3 is TGTGCCAGCAGCGTCCGAAGGGAGCCGGGGGAGCAGTACTTC. This sequence encodes CASSVRREPGEQYF.

V gene TRBV19 combines with J gene TRBJ1-5; no clear D. This CDR3 region has 17 residues. Germline V gene sequence: CDR1 LNHDA, CDR2 SQIVND (reference sequence). Trimming left V 4 bases short and J 0 bases short, with 16 bases between. CDR3: CASSTLFAGYSNQPQHF. As DNA, the CDR3 is TGTGCCAGTAGTACGCTCTTTGCGGGTTATAGCAATCAGCCCCAGCATTTT.

This clone showed up just once. Different DNA sequences within this sample yield the same CDR3. The chain employs TRBV6-1 and TRBJ1-2; D gene unclear. This CDR3 contains 11 residues. Germline lookup yields CDR1 MNHNS and CDR2 SASEGT. V was clipped by 5 bases and J by 2 bases, with 3 bases between them. The CDR3 DNA sequence: TGTGCCAGCAGTTCCAACTATGGCTACACCTTC. Translated, it gives CASSSNYGYTF.

This chain joins TRBV30 and TRBJ2-3, with TRBD2 as a possible D gene (6 bases). This CDR3 contains 14 residues. V lost 7 bases to trimming and J lost 5 bases, with 19 bases between them. Germline CDR1 is GTSNPN and CDR2 is SVGIG (reference sequence). DNA of the CDR3: TGTGCCTTCGGACGGGGGATTGGTAGAGATACGCAGTATTTT. Translated: CAFGRGIGRDTQYF.

The chain couples TRBV14 to TRBJ2-1, with D uncertain. The germline gives CDR1 SGHDN, CDR2 FVKESK. V was shortened by 1 base and J by 7 bases, with 5 bases between the two germline ends. This CDR3 contains 12 residues. The DNA for the CDR3 is TGTGCCAGCAGCCAAGGGCTTAATGAGCAGTTCTTC. Protein sequence: CASSQGLNEQFF.

This rearrangement joins TRBV7-8 to TRBJ2-5; 12 nucleotides align to TRBD2. This CDR3 contains 18 residues. CDR1 and CDR2 (germline): SGHVS, FQNEAQ. J gave up 1 base and V 1 base, and 7 bases lay outside the gene matches. The CDR3 reads CASSLDLGLAGTQETQYF. The CDR3 DNA sequence: TGTGCCAGCAGCTTAGACCTAGGACTAGCGGGAACCCAAGAGACCCAGTACTTC.

The J gene is TRBJ1-2, the V gene TRBV30, with 11 bases aligning to TRBD1. The trim removed 1 base at V and 5 bases at J, leaving 6 bases unmatched. The CDR3 covers 15 residues. The germline V gene encodes CDR1 GTSNPN and CDR2 SVGIG (reference sequence). CDR3 DNA sequence: TGTGCCTGGAGTGCCCCAGGACAGGGGGCATATGGCTACACCTTC. It encodes CAWSAPGQGAYGYTF.

J is TRBJ1-1 and V is TRBV5-1; no clear D. The CDR3 covers 14 residues. V lost 0 bases and J 3 bases, leaving 9 bases between the germline ends. The V gene's germline CDR1 is SGHRS and CDR2 YFSETQ. In DNA, the CDR3 is TGCGCCAGCAGCTTGGCCAAGGAGTACACTGAAGCTTTCTTT. This gives the protein CASSLAKEYTEAFF.

The chain has TRBV4-1 and TRBJ2-1; 7 bases fit TRBD1. Germline values: CDR1 MGHRA, CDR2 YSYEKL. J lost 3 bases, V lost 4 bases, and 6 bases had no gene match. CDR3 size: 15 residues. The CDR3 sequence is CASSPGQANYNEQFF. In nucleotides, the CDR3 is TGCGCCAGCAGCCCCGGACAGGCCAACTACAATGAGCAGTTCTTC.

This clone was counted only a few times. The rearrangement links TRBV2 to TRBJ1-1; D call uncertain. Germline V gives CDR1 SNHLY, CDR2 FYNNEI. The CDR3 is 12 amino acids. The germline V and J ends were trimmed by 7 bases and 4 bases, with 10 bases remaining between them. CDR3 in DNA: TGTGCCAGCAAGTACCAACGCACTGAAGCTTTCTTT. Its translation: CASKYQRTEAFF.

This chain connects TRBV6-6 to TRBJ2-5, with D unresolved. Germline V gene lookup returns CDR1 MNHNY and CDR2 SVGAGI (reference sequence). The V and J ends lost 1 base and 4 bases respectively, with 7 bases between them. The CDR3 length is 13 residues. The chain's CDR3 is CASSYWQGETQYF. The CDR3, as DNA: TGTGCCAGCAGTTACTGGCAAGGAGAGACCCAGTACTTC.